This T cell receptor beta chain was identified during a study of long-term antiretroviral therapy in people with HIV (dated by TCRdb to 2022 to 2024). Notes on the research overall: The earliest samples were collected roughly a decade before the 2015 WHO recommendation for immediate ART, at a time when ART was usually postponed until CD4 counts fell. A retrospective serial study tested whether changes in peripheral blood TRB repertoire composition and diversity were associated with ART initiation and durable HIV suppression. A total of 150 to 200 cryopreserved PBMC samples came from roughly 30 adults with confirmed HIV infection and were collected serially over a mean of about 6 years (range 1-12). Among the approximately 32 participants with HIV, roughly eleven were female. No cross-contamination during QIAcube processing was seen in test extractions of a monoclonal T-cell line run alongside 30 to 35 polyclonal samples. What the work shows at the level of the full study, not this receptor alone: Starting ART was linked to a significant rise in TRB diversity, yet even with long-term ART the diversity remained significantly lower than in transplant donor controls. Inferences about post-ART repertoire changes were limited because no data were available on ART adherence, viral resistance or therapy changes. Narrower CDR3 length ranges were observed in HIV repertoires than in controls, and an antigen-experienced repertoire with only a slight naive shift after ART was suggested by the network structure. Because cell numbers in pre-ART samples were limited, unsorted PBMC were profiled instead of sorted CD4+ and CD8+ T cells. Limited PBMC availability meant only the TCR beta chain was sequenced, without alpha chain pairing. Expanded TRB clones identified before ART initiation dominated the repertoire across all time points, though the dominance fluctuated and decreased in many PLHIV after ART. Samples dated from about 2003 to 2018, and the ART regimens used may be less effective than current ones.

Remarks on this clone: Which antigen it targets is not known. No base quality information exists; no much larger clone differs at one position.

Participants were included only if at least one PBMC sample before ART initiation and at least two post-ART samples were available. All participants with HIV were treated in the United States of America. Before DNA extraction, cryopreserved samples of about 0.95-10 million PBMC were thawed and washed. At the time of the earliest PBMC sample for each participant with HIV, ages ranged from roughly 23 to 55 years. Per participant, PBMC samples came from 1-4 timepoints prior to ART initiation and 2-8 timepoints following ART initiation, for a median of 7 samples. For every participant, serial HIV viral load, CD4+ T-cell count, ART history and demographic data were obtained. Genomic DNA was extracted from unsorted PBMC with a Qiagen kit on a QIAcube, with processing performed in batches of 12 samples. Sequencing of the TRB variable region was done with the immunoSEQ hsTCRB v3.0 assay at survey level resolution. A depth of 40,000-50,000 T-cell genomes per sample was targeted for TRB sequencing. An Illumina MiSeq with a v3 150-cycle kit was used to sequence the pooled TRB libraries. Per the source publication's procedure: Repertoire analysis was performed in R inside a reproducible Nextflow workflow that covered QC, data transformation and analysis. LymphoSeq2, an R package for exploring AIRR-Seq data, was used to implement custom analyses. Four samples that produced fewer than 5000 total TRB sequences were removed, so 150 to 200 HIV repertoires were analyzed. Among the 170 to 200 retained HIV repertoires, approximately 61 were collected before ART initiation and around 130 after ART initiation. Each repertoire was downsampled to 5000 TRB nucleotide sequences, and summary statistics were averaged across 100 downsampling iterations. TRB sequences were retained for analysis only if CDR3 regions of at least seven amino acids were present. Two measures captured diversity: a Shannon entropy-derived clonality score and the Gini coefficient. In the repertoire networks, any two of the top 5000 CDR3 amino acid sequences were linked whenever the two sequences differed by an edit distance of one. Antigen specificity groups and MHC restriction were predicted for TRB CDR3 amino acid sequences with GLIPH2. To flag known associations with CMV, EBV, HIV or tissue antigens, CDR3 amino acid sequences were compared against VDJdb and McPAS-TCR. Pre-ART, post-ART and control groups were compared with Wilcoxon signed-rank tests and Holm-Bonferroni correction. TCRdb took over this immuneACCESS table, retaining in-frame rearrangements with V and J assigned. Such tables are incomplete; in checked studies, under half of the missing clones stem from an unresolved V gene, and the remainder is unexplained. From that table come the V and J calls and clone size; the DNA was used to work out D and trimming. In all, the sample holds approximately 41,000 clones, and around 85% of those were seen once. Together, the top ten hold around 5.1% of the sample.

From its cysteine to its phenylalanine, the CDR3 spans 17 amino acids. Kept here is only the CDR3 DNA, which spans 51 bases and is read in frame from base 1. The germline V gene supplies CDR1 SGHDT and CDR2 YYEEEE. Here V drops 2 bases and J drops 8 bases, and the junction holds 11 bases not matched to any gene. This specimen was unsorted PBMCs, taken 1.5 years after starting antiretroviral therapy. This clonotype originated in a man aged 18 to 30 with HIV. This chain is built from TRBV5-6 and TRBJ2-1; 12 nucleotides in the junction match TRBD2. The DNA sequence is as follows: TGTGCCAGCAGCTTAAAGGGGCTAGCGGGAGGGCTGGATGAGCAGTTCTTC. Translation gives CASSLKGLAGGLDEQFF.